These T cell receptor beta chains were read from a single sample in a study of blood T cell repertoires in COVID-19. Clones were sequenced by immunoSEQ multiplex PCR, and TCRdb holds only the in-frame ones, with some missing. The sample shows 180,000 or so clones, approximately 84% of them seen only once. Input material: peripheral blood. Every receptor here comes from a man in his forties or fifties who had recovered from COVID-19. CDR3s include the opening cysteine and the closing phenylalanine or tryptophan. Each record gives: clone size, J gene, V gene, D gene, CDR3 DNA, CDR3 protein. The D gene is left open where the match is weak. Only some rows state a clone size, as once, few, many or a class for expanded clones.

NA TRBJ2-2 TRBV5-4 NA TGTGCCAGCAGCTATGCGACAGCGCTGAACACCGGGGAGCTGTTTTTT CASSYATALNTGELFF
NA TRBJ2-1 TRBV7-3 NA TGTGCCAGCAGCTCCGACAGCAATGAGCAGTTCTTC CASSSDSNEQFF
few TRBJ1-6 TRBV5-6 NA TGTGCCAGCAGCTTTGGCTTTAACAGGTTTTCACCCCTCCACTTT CASSFGFNRFSPLHF
NA TRBJ2-7 TRBV3-1/TRBV3-2 TRBD1 TGTGCCAGCAGCCCTACAGGGGGAACCTCAAGCTCCTACGAGCAGTACTTC CASSPTGGTSSSYEQYF
NA TRBJ2-5 TRBV7-9 TRBD1 TGTGCCAGCACTCTCCCCGGACAGGGTTTGAGGTCGGAGACCCAGTACTTC CASTLPGQGLRSETQYF
NA TRBJ1-2 TRBV29-1 NA TGCAGCGTTGAACAGGACTTACGCTACACCTTC CSVEQDLRYTF
NA TRBJ2-3 TRBV4-2 TRBD2 TGTGCCAGCAGCCAAGAGCCTAGCGGGAGTTTGGATACGCAGTATTTT CASSQEPSGSLDTQYF
NA TRBJ1-3 TRBV7-9 NA TGTGCCAGCAGCTTAGGTGAGGTGTTCGGAAACACCATATATTTT CASSLGEVFGNTIYF
NA TRBJ2-1 TRBV7-2 NA TGTGCCAGCAGCCCCAGCGGGAATGAGCAGTTCTTC CASSPSGNEQFF
few TRBJ1-2 TRBV12-5 TRBD1 TGTGCTAGTGGTTTGGGACAGGGGGCGACGTTC CASGLGQGATF
NA TRBJ2-7 TRBV2 TRBD1 TGTGCCAGCCGGTTTTTACAGGGGGCAGGCGAGCAGTACTTC CASRFLQGAGEQYF
NA TRBJ1-2 TRBV30 NA TGTGCCTGGAGTGTCGTACTGGGCGATGGCTACACCTTC CAWSVVLGDGYTF
NA TRBJ2-4 TRBV5-6 NA TGTGCCAGCAGCCCTGAGGGGACATCACTAGCCAAAAACATTCAGTACTTC CASSPEGTSLAKNIQYF
NA TRBJ1-2 TRBV9 TRBD1 TGTGCCAGCAGCTTCCGGGACAGATCAACCCCTAACTATGGCTACACCTTC CASSFRDRSTPNYGYTF
NA TRBJ2-1 TRBV28 NA TGTGCCAGCAGTTTGGGGGGTGAGCAGTTCTTC CASSLGGEQFF
NA TRBJ2-7 TRBV4-2 NA TGTGCCAGCAGCCAAGGCCAGGACACCGACGAGCAGTACTTC CASSQGQDTDEQYF
once TRBJ1-3 TRBV7-9 NA TGTGCCAGCAGCTTTTCAGGGGCAAACACCATATATTTT CASSFSGANTIYF
few TRBJ1-4 TRBV9 NA TGTGCCAGCAGCGTTACCGGGTCTAATGAAAAACTGTTTTTT CASSVTGSNEKLFF
NA TRBJ1-1 TRBV6-2/TRBV6-3 NA TGTGCCAGCAGTTCCGGAAGAGGGAAAGCTTTCTTT CASSSGRGKAFF
NA TRBJ1-2 TRBV3-1/TRBV3-2 NA TGTGCCAGCAGCCAAGGGGGCCCAGTCGGCTACACCTTC CASSQGGPVGYTF
NA TRBJ1-3 TRBV19 NA TGTGCCAGTAGTATTACAGGGTACGCTGGAAACACCATATATTTT CASSITGYAGNTIYF
NA TRBJ1-1 TRBV7-9 NA TGTGCCAGCAGCCCACAGGTAATTCTCACTGAAGCTTTCTTT CASSPQVILTEAFF
NA TRBJ2-1 TRBV9 TRBD2 TGTGCCAGCAGCCCAACTTGGACTAGCGGGGGCGAGCAGTTCTTC CASSPTWTSGGEQFF
NA TRBJ2-2 TRBV19 TRBD2 TGTGCCAGTAGTATAGTCCCTAGCGGGACGGGCACCGGGGAGCTGTTTTTT CASSIVPSGTGTGELFF
NA TRBJ2-1 TRBV7-9 NA TGTGCCAGCATCCCAGAAGTGCGGGGCTCCTACAATGAGCAGTTCTTC CASIPEVRGSYNEQFF
NA TRBJ2-7 TRBV9 NA TGTGCCAGCAGCGTAGATTCCCTTGCCTACGAGCAGTACTTC CASSVDSLAYEQYF
few TRBJ1-2 TRBV5-4 NA TGTGCCAGCAGCTTACACGGGGGCTATGGCTACACCTTC CASSLHGGYGYTF
NA TRBJ2-3 TRBV12-3/TRBV12-4 NA TGTGCCAGCTCCCGCGGGGCAACAGATACGCAGTATTTT CASSRGATDTQYF
once TRBJ2-2 TRBV28 NA TGTGCCAGTTCAGGGAACACCGGGGAGCTGTTTTTT CASSGNTGELFF
few TRBJ2-1 TRBV5-1 NA TGCGCCAGCAGCCCGGATGGAAAGCCCACGGTGGGAGAGAATGAGCAGTTCTTC CASSPDGKPTVGENEQFF
once TRBJ1-4 TRBV27 NA TGTGCCAGCAGTTTAACTGGGGGCGGAACTAATGAAAAACTGTTTTTT CASSLTGGGTNEKLFF
NA TRBJ2-3 TRBV5-4 NA TGTGCCAGCAGCTTCCGGCGGGGGCGGCCAGATACGCAGTATTTT CASSFRRGRPDTQYF
few TRBJ2-1 TRBV19 TRBD1 TGTGCCAGTACGACACCAGGGGGCACGAATGATGGGCAGTTCTTC CASTTPGGTNDGQFF
NA TRBJ2-1 TRBV6-4 NA TGTGCCAGCAGTGATAGCCTGGTAAGCTCCTACAATGAGCAGTTCTTC CASSDSLVSSYNEQFF
NA TRBJ2-7 TRBV3-1/TRBV3-2 NA TGTGCCAGCAGCCAAGGTACCGGGAGCGAGCAGTACTTC CASSQGTGSEQYF
NA TRBJ1-5 TRBV3-1/TRBV3-2 NA TGTGCCAGCAGCCTTGGGACACCCGGCAATCAGCCCCAGCATTTT CASSLGTPGNQPQHF
NA TRBJ2-1 TRBV9 NA TGTGCCAGCAGCGTAGGGAGCGACCCCGTTTACAATGAGCAGTTCTTC CASSVGSDPVYNEQFF
few TRBJ1-6 TRBV7-3 TRBD1 TGTGCCAGCAGCTTAGGACAGGGTTCACCCCTCCACTTT CASSLGQGSPLHF
once TRBJ2-5 TRBV11-2 NA TGTGCCAGCAGCATGAGACAGGGGCGGGGGGGAAAAGAGACCCAGTACTTC CASSMRQGRGGKETQYF
NA TRBJ2-5 TRBV3-1/TRBV3-2 NA TGTGCCAGCAGCCAAGAAGGGGGGGCGCAGACCCAGTACTTC CASSQEGGAQTQYF
once TRBJ1-5 TRBV7-2 NA TGTGCCAGCAGCTTAGGAGGTTTCCAGCCCCAGCATTTT CASSLGGFQPQHF
NA TRBJ2-7 TRBV9 TRBD1 TGTGCCAGCAGCCCCAGACAGGGATTCAGCTCCTACGAGCAGTACTTC CASSPRQGFSSYEQYF
NA TRBJ2-2 TRBV19 NA TGTGCCAGTAGTATTGTGGCGGGTCACGGGGAGCTGTTTTTT CASSIVAGHGELFF
once TRBJ2-6 TRBV5-1 TRBD1 TGCGCCAGCAGTGGGACAGGCCTCTCTGGGGCCAACGTCCTGACTTTC CASSGTGLSGANVLTF
NA TRBJ2-5 TRBV7-8 TRBD2 TGTGCCAGCAGCCCGGCCGGGGGGGTAGCGGGGGACCAAGAGACCCAGTACTTC CASSPAGGVAGDQETQYF
NA TRBJ1-5 TRBV27 NA TGTGCCAGCAGTTTTAGGTTCAGGGGAGGCAATCAGCCCCAGCATTTT CASSFRFRGGNQPQHF
NA TRBJ2-3 TRBV6-5 TRBD1 TGTGCCAGCAGTCCCCGGGACAGACAATATACGCAGTATTTT CASSPRDRQYTQYF
NA TRBJ1-4 TRBV6-6 TRBD1 TGTGCCAGCAGGCGGACAGGGGGCGGGAATGAAAAACTGTTTTTT CASRRTGGGNEKLFF
once TRBJ2-3 TRBV30 NA TGTGCCTGGAGTGTATCGGGAATGAGCACAGATACGCAGTATTTT CAWSVSGMSTDTQYF
NA TRBJ2-7 TRBV28 NA TGTGCCAGCAGTCCCGGGGACACCTCCTACGAGCAGTACTTC CASSPGDTSYEQYF
few TRBJ2-1 TRBV11-3 TRBD2 TGTGCCAGCAGCCCAGGACTAGGGCAGCTTAACGAGCAGTTCTTC CASSPGLGQLNEQFF
NA TRBJ1-1 TRBV20-1 NA TGCAGTGCTAGTTCAGGGGATGACACTGAAGCTTTCTTT CSASSGDDTEAFF
NA TRBJ2-3 TRBV9 NA TGTGCCAGCAGCTCTCCAGGTTCCCAGTATTTT CASSSPGSQYF
NA TRBJ2-3 TRBV15 NA TGTGCCACCAGCCCTCAGGAGGGGGCGGTACCTAGCACAGATACGCAGTATTTT CATSPQEGAVPSTDTQYF
NA TRBJ2-2 TRBV3-1/TRBV3-2 TRBD2 TGTGCCAGCAGCCCCCAGCGGGGCACCACCGGGGAGCTGTTTTTT CASSPQRGTTGELFF